This entry lists 5 T cell receptor beta chains sequenced from one sample in a study of cytomegalovirus exposure and HLA in healthy donors. Repertoires were generated with immunoSEQ multiplex PCR, while TCRdb's copy carries only in-frame clones and drops some. There are 260,000 or so clones in the sample; more than 75% occur only once, and about 0.99% lies in the top ten. The sequencing input was PBMCs. These TCRs come from a woman between 18 and 29 years old in good health and CMV-seronegative.

The V call is TRBV2, the J call TRBJ2-7, with TRBD2 matching 11 bases. Losses at the gene ends were 1 base for V and 3 bases for J; bases not matched to a gene: 2. This CDR3 spans 15 amino acids. CDR1 is SNHLY, CDR2 FYNNEI, per germline. The chain's CDR3 is CASSEGTSGYYEQYF. Written as DNA, the CDR3 is TGTGCCAGCAGTGAAGGGACTAGCGGGTACTACGAGCAGTACTTC. Filled out from reference TRBV2 and TRBJ2-7, the complete variable domain reads EPEVTQTPSHQVTQMGQEVILRCVPISNHLYFYWYRQILGQKVEFLVSFYNNEISEKSEIFDDQFSVERPDGSNFTLKIRSTKLEDSAMYFCASSEGTSGYYEQYFGPGTRLTVT.

This clone turned up a few times. This sequence joins TRBV10-2 and TRBJ2-5; 7 bases line up with TRBD2. Germline V CDR1 and CDR2: WSHSY, SAAADI. Trimming removed 0 bases from V and 6 bases from J; junction bases left unmatched: 4. The CDR3 extends over 14 amino acids. CDR3 loop: CASSESGGVKTQYF. DNA for the CDR3: TGCGCCAGCAGTGAGTCTGGGGGGGTAAAGACCCAGTACTTC.

The CDR3 region is CASRPRGNEQYF. The CDR3 bases are TGTGCCAGCAGGCCTAGAGGAAACGAGCAGTACTTC. The V call is TRBV2, the J call TRBJ2-7; D remains ambiguous. V dropped 6 bases and J dropped 5 bases, with 11 bases sitting between them. CDR1 is SNHLY, CDR2 FYNNEI, per germline. The CDR3 is made up of 12 amino acids.

This clone occurred a few times. V is TRBV9 and J is TRBJ2-7; the D is unclear. This CDR3 has 13 residues. V lost 0 bases to trimming and J lost 5 bases, with 9 bases between them. Germline assignment: CDR1 SGDLS and CDR2 YYNGEE. CDR3 protein: CASSVGVGDEQYF. The CDR3 DNA follows: TGTGCCAGCAGCGTAGGGGTGGGCGACGAGCAGTACTTC.

This chain links TRBV28 with TRBJ1-2; no clear D gene. Trimming cost V 7 bases and J 8 bases, with 8 bases left between them. CDR3 length: 10 residues. Looked up from germline, CDR1 is MDHEN and CDR2 is SYDVKM. CDR3 region: CASKAGGYTF. DNA for the CDR3: TGTGCCAGCAAAGCAGGAGGCTACACCTTC.